This T cell receptor beta chain comes out of a study of shared T cell receptors in the human thymus. Sequencing used immunoSEQ multiplex PCR; TCRdb keeps in-frame clones, though not all of them. The table has about 660,000 clones, 88% seen once. This clone was observed once. Trimming took 6 bases from V and 0 from J, leaving 12 bases between them. Germline values: CDR1 MNHEY, CDR2 SVGAGI. The CDR3 totals 14 residues. The sample was also reused in another study, on human thymus T cells. That study reports: Unrelated individuals had highly overlapping thymic repertoires, as reported in related research.

J is TRBJ2-7 and V is TRBV6-5; D ambiguous. This TCR was sampled from a boy less than two years old with a congenital heart defect. Sequencing was performed on thymocytes. The CDR3 DNA reads TGTGCCAGCAGCCCATCAGATGGCTCCTACGAGCAGTACTTC. It translates to CASSPSDGSYEQYF.